These 21 T cell receptor beta chains came from one sample sequenced in a study of neurological immune-mediated disorders. TCRdb recomputed calls from the 5' RACE reads with MiXCR, one row per CDR3 protein. Altogether tens of thousands of distinct CDR3 sequences are present, less than 5.5% being singletons, with the ten largest covering less than 8%. The sequencing input was PBMCs. All receptors come from a man between 18 and 29 years old with multiple sclerosis.

Ten or more counts support this clonotype. This chain uses TRBV5-5 with TRBJ1-2; 9 bases are shared with TRBD1. CDR3 length equals 16 residues. CDR1 and CDR2 (germline): SGHKS, YYEKEE (reference sequence). Trimming removed 4 bases from V and 0 bases from J; junction bases left unmatched: 7. CDR3 loop: CASSPGQGGANYGYTF. Here the CDR3 DNA reads TGTGCCAGCAGCCCGGGACAGGGAGGGGCTAACTATGGCTACACCTTC.

The table lists this clonotype with many counts. The V and J genes are TRBV20-1 and TRBJ1-2, with D possibly being TRBD1 (6 bases). CDR1 is DFQATT, CDR2 SNEGSKA, per germline (reference sequence). The CDR3 extends over 15 amino acids. Between the trimmed V and J ends, which lost 0 bases and 4 bases, there was a span of 15 bases. CDR3 in amino acids: CSARDGRGLFYGYTF. Written as DNA, the CDR3 is TGCAGTGCTAGAGATGGCCGGGGGCTTTTCTATGGCTACACCTTC.

Many counts were recorded for this clonotype. The CDR3 sequence is CASSSRLAGGADTQYF. CDR3 sequence (DNA): TGTGCCAGCAGCTCCAGACTAGCGGGGGGGGCAGATACGCAGTATTTT. The V and J genes are TRBV7-3 and TRBJ2-3; 14 nucleotides agree with TRBD2. V lost 4 bases to trimming and J lost 4 bases; unmatched junction nucleotides: 4. This CDR3 spans 16 amino acids. Germline V gene data show CDR1 as SGHTA and CDR2 as FQGTGA.

This clonotype was counted many times. The V call is TRBV20-1, the J call TRBJ2-7; D perhaps matches TRBD2 (6 bases). The germline gives CDR1 DFQATT, CDR2 SNEGSKA (reference sequence). The CDR3 runs to 13 residues. V dropped 1 base and J dropped 3 bases, with 10 bases sitting between them. The CDR3 DNA follows: TGCAGTGCTAGAGCTTCTAGCGTCTACGAGCAGTACTTC. Translation: CSARASSVYEQYF.

In this sample, this clonotype turned up many times. The chain's CDR3 is CASGLVLGAGTEAFF. The CDR3, as DNA: TGTGCTAGTGGTTTGGTACTCGGGGCAGGCACTGAAGCTTTCTTT. The chain has TRBV12-5 and TRBJ1-1; tentative D call: TRBD1 (5 bases). This CDR3 is 15 amino acids long. The germline V and J ends were trimmed by 0 bases and 4 bases, with 12 bases remaining between them. Per germline, CDR1 LGHNT and CDR2 FRNRAP.

This clonotype was counted many times. V gene TRBV6-1 combines with J gene TRBJ2-2; 11 bases align to TRBD2. Germline V CDR1 and CDR2: MNHNS, SASEGT. The CDR3 is 16 residues long. After removal of 7 bases from V and 5 bases from J, the junction contained 9 bases not matched to a gene. CDR3 region: CASTRGLAAYTGELFF. The CDR3 DNA sequence: TGTGCCAGCACTAGGGGACTAGCGGCTTATACCGGGGAGCTGTTTTTT.

This clonotype was picked up many times. CDR3 in amino acids: CSARAGGGVEQFF. Here the CDR3 DNA reads TGCAGTGCTAGAGCGGGCGGGGGGGTTGAGCAGTTCTTC. The rearrangement joins TRBV20-1 to TRBJ2-1, with 9 bases lining up with TRBD2. Germline CDR1 DFQATT, CDR2 SNEGSKA (reference sequence). Unmatched junction bases numbered 4, after V lost 1 base and J lost 9 bases. This CDR3 is built from 13 residues.

V gene TRBV12-3 or TRBV12-4 combines with J gene TRBJ1-1, with D possibly matching TRBD1 (5 bases). The CDR3 extends over 12 amino acids. V lost 4 bases and J lost 7, with 10 bases in between. The CDR3 protein is CASSWGEHEAFF. CDR3 sequence (DNA): TGTGCCAGCAGTTGGGGGGAACATGAAGCTTTCTTT.

This clonotype was counted many times. V is TRBV5-1 and J is TRBJ2-3; D is possibly TRBD1 or TRBD2 (5 bases each). Germline CDR1 reads SGHRS; CDR2 reads YFSETQ. V lost 0 bases and J 2 bases, leaving 7 bases between the germline ends. This CDR3 spans 14 amino acids. CDR3 bases: TGCGCCAGCAGCTTGGGGGGGAACACAGATACGCAGTATTTT. It encodes CASSLGGNTDTQYF.

This clonotype was counted ten times or more. The rearrangement uses TRBV27 and TRBJ2-7; possible D gene TRBD2, 5 bases. The germline CDR1 and CDR2 sequences are MNHEY and SMNVEV (reference sequence). The CDR3 is made up of 13 amino acids. Trimming took 6 bases from V and 2 from J, leaving 11 bases between them. The CDR3 nucleotides are TGTGCCAGCAGATCGGGGAATGCCTACGAGCAGTACTTC. Translating it yields CASRSGNAYEQYF.

This clonotype was seen at least ten times. This chain joins TRBV30 and TRBJ2-2; D is unclear. Germline lookup yields CDR1 GTSNPN and CDR2 SVGIG (reference sequence). Trimming stripped 0 bases from V and 1 base from J, with 9 bases between. This CDR3 has 15 amino acids. The CDR3, as DNA: TGTGCCTGGAGTGTAAGATGGGGGAACACCGGGGAGCTGTTTTTT. It is translated as CAWSVRWGNTGELFF.

This clonotype was recorded many times. The chain links TRBV5-5 to TRBJ2-1; a weak D match, TRBD1 (5 bases). Trimming cost V 4 bases and J 2 bases, with 13 bases left between them. The CDR3 sequence is 15 residues long. The germline V gene has CDR1 SGHKS and CDR2 YYEKEE (reference sequence). The DNA of the CDR3 is TGTGCCAGCAGCGGCCAGGGTATCACCTACAATGAGCAGTTCTTC. Residues: CASSGQGITYNEQFF.

This clonotype appeared many times. The chain combines TRBV20-1 with TRBJ2-4; D is unresolved. V was clipped by 0 bases and J by 8 bases, with 17 bases between them. The CDR3 extends over 15 amino acids. Germline V CDR1 and CDR2: DFQATT, SNEGSKA (reference sequence). As DNA, the CDR3 is TGCAGTGCTAGAGATTCTGCCAGAATAGGATACATTCAGTACTTC. Translated, it gives CSARDSARIGYIQYF.

In this sample, this clonotype turned up many times. In DNA form, the CDR3 reads TGCGCCAGCAGCTATACAGGGTCCTCTGGGGCCAACGTCCTGACTTTC. Translation: CASSYTGSSGANVLTF. The rearrangement links TRBV5-1 to TRBJ2-6, with a possible D match to TRBD1 (6 bases). In germline, CDR1 is SGHRS, CDR2 YFSETQ. Trimming removed 3 bases at V and 0 bases at J, with 10 bases between. This CDR3 is 16 amino acids long.

This sequence joins TRBV20-1 and TRBJ1-1; D not resolved. CDR1 is DFQATT, CDR2 SNEGSKA, per germline (reference sequence). V was clipped by 0 bases and J by 3 bases, with 17 bases between them. The CDR3 is made up of 16 amino acids. The CDR3 here is CSARDLRAAPYTEAFF. CDR3 DNA: TGCAGTGCTAGAGATCTTAGGGCAGCCCCGTACACTGAAGCTTTCTTT.

This clonotype occurred many times. The chain employs TRBV5-1 and TRBJ2-1; either TRBD1 or TRBD2 may supply D (5 bases each). Germline CDR1 and CDR2: SGHRS and YFSETQ. CDR3 size: 17 residues. V lost 0 bases, J lost 1 base, and 14 bases lay in between. This chain's CDR3 is CASSLGHGTDSYNEQFF. The CDR3 DNA follows: TGCGCCAGCAGCTTGGGACATGGGACGGATTCCTACAATGAGCAGTTCTTC.

This clonotype was recorded at least ten times. This chain joins TRBV5-1 and TRBJ1-4, with TRBD1 matching over 7 bases. V was pared by 2 bases and J by 5 bases, with 6 bases of the junction left unmatched. Per the germline V gene, CDR1 is SGHRS and CDR2 is YFSETQ. The CDR3 is made up of 15 amino acids. CDR3 bases: TGCGCCAGCAGCTTCTACGGGACAGAAAATGAAAAACTGTTTTTT. Translated: CASSFYGTENEKLFF.

Ten or more counts support this clonotype. V gene TRBV5-1 combines with J gene TRBJ2-7; 8 bases agree with TRBD1. V was clipped by 1 base and J by 5 bases; unmatched bases: 5. The CDR3 sequence is 14 residues long. Germline CDR1 SGHRS, CDR2 YFSETQ. CDR3 sequence reads: CASSLRQGSHEQYF. The CDR3 DNA follows: TGCGCCAGCAGCTTGAGACAGGGGTCCCACGAGCAGTACTTC. Drawing the rest from reference TRBV5-1 and TRBJ2-7, the complete variable domain is KAGVTQTPRYLIKTRGQQVTLSCSPISGHRSVSWYQQTPGQGLQFLFEYFSETQRNKGNFPGRFSGRQFSNSRSEMNVSTLELGDSALYLCASSLRQGSHEQYFGPGTRLTVT.

This clonotype came up many times. The chain is built from TRBV7-9 and TRBJ2-2, with 8 bases lining up with TRBD1. Losses at the gene ends were 4 bases for V and 0 bases for J; bases not matched to a gene: 4. The CDR3 extends over 16 amino acids. Germline CDR1 and CDR2: SEHNR and FQNEAQ (reference sequence). CDR3 nucleotides: TGTGCCAGCAGCTCGACAGGGGCCACGAACACCGGGGAGCTGTTTTTT. Translation: CASSSTGATNTGELFF.

This clonotype occurred many times. The chain links TRBV20-1 to TRBJ2-7; TRBD1 aligns across 8 bases. The CDR3 has 14 residues. Trimming cost V 3 bases and J 6 bases; bases outside gene matches: 10. Germline V gene data show CDR1 as DFQATT and CDR2 as SNEGSKA (reference sequence). The DNA of the CDR3 is TGCAGTGCTAGGAACCAGGGGGCCCCCCTCGAGCAGTACTTC. Translation: CSARNQGAPLEQYF.

In its sample, this clonotype was seen many times. The genes are TRBV7-2 and TRBJ1-6, with a weak D call TRBD1 (5 bases). The CDR3 contains 19 residues. Germline values: CDR1 SGHTA, CDR2 FQGNSA. The germline V and J ends were trimmed by 0 bases and 0 bases, with 15 bases remaining between them. The CDR3: CASSLARDLLRSYNSPLHF. The CDR3 bases are TGTGCCAGCAGCTTAGCGAGGGACCTCCTTCGCTCCTATAATTCACCCCTCCACTTT.